This T cell receptor beta chain was observed in a study of cytomegalovirus exposure and HLA in healthy donors. Study results and caveats: Presence/absence results assume similar sequencing depth per donor, which may not hold. TCR association rates varied by HLA locus in a later analysis, with DRB1 highest and HLA-C lowest. The study designated roughly 150 TCR beta chains cytomegalovirus-associated.

Primers included in the PCR were 60 Vbeta and 13 Jbeta primers. This table comes from immunoSEQ multiplex PCR, and its TCRdb copy is limited to in-frame clones, with some not included. The sample carries about 190,000 clones, roughly 90% recorded once. V shed 4 bases, J shed 0 bases, and the junction held 7 bases outside the gene matches. Per the germline V gene, CDR1 is SGHRS and CDR2 is YFSETQ. This CDR3 comprises 16 residues. Regarding this clone: The antigen remains undetermined.

This TCR derives from a boy younger than 10 in good health and CMV-seronegative. The chain joins TRBV5-1 to TRBJ2-5; the match to TRBD1 covers 9 bases. Material for sequencing was PBMCs. CDR3 residues: CASSPYRGLHQETQYF. The DNA of the CDR3 is TGCGCCAGCAGCCCGTACAGGGGGCTACACCAAGAGACCCAGTACTTC. The whole variable domain, remainder taken from reference TRBV5-1 and TRBJ2-5, is KAGVTQTPRYLIKTRGQQVTLSCSPISGHRSVSWYQQTPGQGLQFLFEYFSETQRNKGNFPGRFSGRQFSNSRSEMNVSTLELGDSALYLCASSPYRGLHQETQYFGPGTRLLVL.